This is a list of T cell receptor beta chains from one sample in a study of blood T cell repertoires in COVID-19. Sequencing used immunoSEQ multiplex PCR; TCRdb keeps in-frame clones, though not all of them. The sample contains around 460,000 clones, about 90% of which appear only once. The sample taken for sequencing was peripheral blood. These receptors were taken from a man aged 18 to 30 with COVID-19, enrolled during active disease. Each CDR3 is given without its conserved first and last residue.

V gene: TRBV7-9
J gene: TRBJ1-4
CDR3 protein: ASRPGGEEKLF

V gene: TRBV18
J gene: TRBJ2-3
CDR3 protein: ASSLGLGSDTQY

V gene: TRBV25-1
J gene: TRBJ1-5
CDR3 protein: ASSRTGEQPQH

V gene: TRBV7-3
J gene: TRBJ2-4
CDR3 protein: ASSPRLAGGGGGTLAKNIQY

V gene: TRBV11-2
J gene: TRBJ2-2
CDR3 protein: ASSWTNTGELF

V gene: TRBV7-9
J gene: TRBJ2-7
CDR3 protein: ASSLISGTYEQY

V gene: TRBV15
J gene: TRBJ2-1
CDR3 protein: ATQRGTTSYNEQF

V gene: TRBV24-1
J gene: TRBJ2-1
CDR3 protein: ATATSGRINEQF

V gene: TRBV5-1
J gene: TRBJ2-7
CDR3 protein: ASSLRSSNEQY

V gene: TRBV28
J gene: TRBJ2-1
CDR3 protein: ASSLTGTGDNEQF

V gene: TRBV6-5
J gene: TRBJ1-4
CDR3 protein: ASSYSTSGIGKLF

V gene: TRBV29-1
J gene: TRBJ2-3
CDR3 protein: SVPGQGTDTQY

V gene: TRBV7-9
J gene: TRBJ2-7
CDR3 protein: ASRAALGQSYEQY

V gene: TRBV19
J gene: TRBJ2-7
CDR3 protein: ASSPRGLYEQY

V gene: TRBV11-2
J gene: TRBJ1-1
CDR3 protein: ASSRTGDTEAF

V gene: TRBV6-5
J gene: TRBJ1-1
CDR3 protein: ASRQGGTEAF

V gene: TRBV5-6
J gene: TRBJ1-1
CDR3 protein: ASSQFRPGWFTEAF

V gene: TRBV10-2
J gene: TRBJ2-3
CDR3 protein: ASSDSGGATDTQY

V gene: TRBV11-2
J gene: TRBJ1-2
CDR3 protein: ASSLEGGWYGYT

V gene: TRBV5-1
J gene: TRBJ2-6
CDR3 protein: ASSFGGMGVTGANVLT

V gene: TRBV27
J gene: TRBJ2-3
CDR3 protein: ASRGGAAEITDTQY

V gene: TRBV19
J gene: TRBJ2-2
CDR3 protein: ASSRQGSSTGELF